The rows below give T cell receptor beta chains drawn from one sample of a study of PD-1 blockade in classical Hodgkin lymphoma. This table comes from immunoSEQ multiplex PCR, and its TCRdb copy is limited to in-frame clones, with some not included. The repertoire has about 24,000 clones, roughly 80% of them found once; the top ten carry roughly 8%. Material: peripheral blood mononuclear cells (PBMCs), obtained before the second cycle of nivolumab. Every receptor here comes from a human donor with classical Hodgkin lymphoma. The CDR3 runs from the conserved cysteine through the conserved F or W. Fields, in order: J gene, D gene, clone size, V gene, CDR3 DNA, CDR3 protein. The D gene is left open where the match is weak. Clone size is given for some rows only: seen once, a few or many times, or a class if the clone is expanded.

TRBJ1-6 - - TRBV28 TGTGCCAGCAGTTTATTCCCCAGACCTCCGGGCTACAGGGTATCACCCCTCCACTTT CASSLFPRPPGYRVSPLHF
TRBJ2-7 - - TRBV28 TGTGCCAGCAGTTTACAGTACGAGCAGTACTTC CASSLQYEQYF
TRBJ2-7 TRBD1 - TRBV7-3 TGTGCCAGCAGCCCCAAGGACAGGGCTAGCTCCTACGAGCAGTACTTC CASSPKDRASSYEQYF
TRBJ2-5 - - TRBV7-9 TGTGCCAGCAGCCGCAAAGGCGGTGCCCAGTACTTC CASSRKGGAQYF
TRBJ2-7 - - TRBV7-9 TGTGCCAGCAGCTTAGGTTGGTCCAGGGAAAGCGAGCAGTACTTC CASSLGWSRESEQYF
TRBJ2-7 TRBD2 - TRBV5-4 TGTGCCAGCAGCCTAGGGGCTAGCGGGAGTCTCGAGCAGTACTTC CASSLGASGSLEQYF
TRBJ1-2 - - TRBV9 TGTGCCAGCAGCGCAGGATCACGACGGGGAGATGGCTACACCTTC CASSAGSRRGDGYTF
TRBJ2-3 TRBD2 - TRBV23-1 TGCGCCAGCAGTCAATCGAAGACTAGCGGACTCGGAGATACGCAGTATTTT CASSQSKTSGLGDTQYF
TRBJ2-1 - - TRBV27 TGTGCCAGCAGGCAAGACTTGTCCACGTACAATGAGCAGTTCTTC CASRQDLSTYNEQFF
TRBJ1-5 TRBD1 - TRBV19 TGTGCCAGTAGTAGGACAGGTGTGAAGAGCAATCAGCCCCAGCATTTT CASSRTGVKSNQPQHF
TRBJ2-1 TRBD2 - TRBV7-2 TGTGCCAGCAGCTGGGGACTAGCGGGGTACAATGAGCAGTTCTTC CASSWGLAGYNEQFF
TRBJ2-2 - - TRBV7-2 TGTGCCAGCAGCTTAGCGGTCGGGGAGCTGTTTTTT CASSLAVGELFF
TRBJ2-7 - - TRBV28 TGTGCCAGCAGTTTACCAGGGAACTACGAGCAGTACTTC CASSLPGNYEQYF
TRBJ2-7 TRBD2 once TRBV28 TGTGCCAGCGGGGGACTAGAGGGGGAGCAGTACTTC CASGGLEGEQYF
TRBJ2-7 - - TRBV5-8 TGTGCCAGCAGCTTGGGGTTATACTACGAGCAGTACTTC CASSLGLYYEQYF
TRBJ1-1 - - TRBV28 TGTGCCAGCGGATCGATAACGCCTAGCCCGAACACTGAAGCTTTCTTT CASGSITPSPNTEAFF
TRBJ2-2 - once TRBV28 TGTGCCAGCAGTTTAATAACTACAAGCACCGGGGAGCTGTTTTTT CASSLITTSTGELFF
TRBJ1-5 - - TRBV6-4 TGTGCCAGCCTGCTGCAGGTTAGCAATCAGCCCCAGCATTTT CASLLQVSNQPQHF
TRBJ2-1 - once TRBV11-2 TGTGCCAGCAGCTTAGTCCGTCTGGGATCCGGCAATGAGCAGTTCTTC CASSLVRLGSGNEQFF
TRBJ2-7 - - TRBV2 TGTGCCAGCAGATACGGCAGGCTTCTAGGTTTCTACGAGCAGTACTTC CASRYGRLLGFYEQYF
TRBJ2-2 - - TRBV11-2 TGTGCCAGCAGCTTAAGGATTAGGGTGGGGAGTGCCGGGGAGCTGTTTTTT CASSLRIRVGSAGELFF
TRBJ2-1 TRBD1 - TRBV7-9 TGTGCCAGCAGCTTTGGGACAGGGAAGGTCAATGAGCAGTTCTTC CASSFGTGKVNEQFF
TRBJ2-1 TRBD2 - TRBV14 TGTGCCAGCAGCCCTCTAGCGGGGCCTTACAATGAGCAGTTCTTC CASSPLAGPYNEQFF
TRBJ2-7 TRBD1 - TRBV10-3 TGTGCCATCAGTGAGACCGGGACAGGTGTCTACGAGCAGTACTTC CAISETGTGVYEQYF
TRBJ1-2 - once TRBV28 TGTGCCAGCAGTTCGGCAGAAACTCCAATGGGTAACTATGGCTACACCTTC CASSSAETPMGNYGYTF
TRBJ2-2 TRBD1 - TRBV5-3 TGTGCCAGAAGCTTCAGGGGGTGGAACACCGGGGAGCTGTTTTTT CARSFRGWNTGELFF
TRBJ1-2 TRBD1 - TRBV19 TGTGCTATCCGGGACAGAGCTAACTATGGCTACACCTTC CAIRDRANYGYTF
TRBJ1-2 TRBD1 - TRBV5-1 TGCGCCAGCAGCTTGGATACAGGGGACTATGGCTACACCTTC CASSLDTGDYGYTF
TRBJ2-7 - few TRBV2 TGTGCCAGCACCACGGGACCCTTCTACGAGCAGTACTTC CASTTGPFYEQYF
TRBJ2-7 - - TRBV10-3 TGTGCCATAGGCGGGTCAGGGACCTACGAGCAGTACTTC CAIGGSGTYEQYF
TRBJ1-1 - - TRBV10-3 TGTGCCATCAGTGAGGCCACCCAGGACACTGAAGCTTTCTTT CAISEATQDTEAFF
TRBJ2-3 TRBD2 - TRBV5-1 TGCGCCAGCAGCTTGGGACTAGCGGGAACAGATACGCAGTATTTT CASSLGLAGTDTQYF
TRBJ1-2 - - TRBV5-1 TGCGCCAGCAGCTTGGACGGGGGCTACACCTTC CASSLDGGYTF
TRBJ2-1 TRBD2 - TRBV7-9 TGTGCCAGCAGCTTGGGGACTAGCGGGAGTTTAGATGAGCAGTTCTTC CASSLGTSGSLDEQFF
TRBJ1-2 - - TRBV10-3 TGTGCCATCAGTGAGTCTTGGCAGGGGAGGTATGGCTACACCTTC CAISESWQGRYGYTF
TRBJ2-2 - - TRBV7-6 TGTGCCAGCAGCTTAAGACGGACGAACACCGGGGAGCTGTTTTTT CASSLRRTNTGELFF
TRBJ2-1 TRBD2 - TRBV19 TGTGCCAGTAGTCCCGGGACTACCTACTACAATGAGCAGTTCTTC CASSPGTTYYNEQFF
TRBJ1-2 - - TRBV15 TGTGCCACCAGCCAACGACTGACACTGTATGGCTACACCTTC CATSQRLTLYGYTF
TRBJ2-1 - - TRBV27 TGTGCCAGCAGGAGGACAGCCTACAATGAGCAGTTCTTC CASRRTAYNEQFF
TRBJ2-5 TRBD2 - TRBV14 TGTGCCAGCCGGACTAGCGCAAGACCTCAAGAGACCCAGTACTTC CASRTSARPQETQYF
TRBJ2-1 TRBD2 - TRBV9 TGTGCCAGCAGCCCGAGACTAGCGGGAGGTTCCAATGAGCAGTTCTTC CASSPRLAGGSNEQFF
TRBJ2-6 - - TRBV7-2 TGTGCCAGCAGCCCCTACCGACCCGGCTCTGGGGCCAACGTCCTGACTTTC CASSPYRPGSGANVLTF
TRBJ2-1 TRBD2 - TRBV11-3 TGTGCCAGCAGCTTAGGGACTAGCGAGAATGAGCAGTTCTTC CASSLGTSENEQFF
TRBJ2-1 - - TRBV2 TGTGCCAGCGGTTGGTTGGCTTCGGATGAGCAGTTCTTC CASGWLASDEQFF
TRBJ1-1 - - TRBV7-2 TGTGCCAGCAGCCTAACGGGACACCCGAACACTGAAGCTTTCTTT CASSLTGHPNTEAFF
TRBJ1-1 TRBD1 - TRBV5-1 TGCGCCAGCAGCACAGGGGGAGGGTGGGTGAACACTGAAGCTTTCTTT CASSTGGGWVNTEAFF
TRBJ2-1 - few TRBV19 TGTGCCAGTAGTATTCCCCTCCGTGAGCAGTTCTTC CASSIPLREQFF
TRBJ2-2 - - TRBV6-4 TGTGCCAGCAGTGTCGAGGGAAACACCGGGGAGCTGTTTTTT CASSVEGNTGELFF
TRBJ2-5 TRBD2 once TRBV19 TGTGCCAGTAGTCGTGGACTAGCGGGGCAAGAGACCCAGTACTTC CASSRGLAGQETQYF